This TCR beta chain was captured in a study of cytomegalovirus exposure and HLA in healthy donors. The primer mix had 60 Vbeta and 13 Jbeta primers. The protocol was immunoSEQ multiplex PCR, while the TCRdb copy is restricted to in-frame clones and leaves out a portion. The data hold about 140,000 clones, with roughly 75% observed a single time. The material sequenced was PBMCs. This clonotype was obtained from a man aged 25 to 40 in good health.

The CDR3 loop reads CASSQEEGTASYEQYF. Written as DNA, the CDR3 is TGTGCCAGCAGCCAAGAGGAGGGGACAGCCTCCTACGAGCAGTACTTC. V is TRBV4-2 and J is TRBJ2-7; a weak D match, TRBD1 (7 bases). CDR1 and CDR2 (germline): LGHNA, YNFKEQ. The CDR3 runs to 16 residues. Trimming removed 0 bases at V and 0 bases at J, with 12 bases between.